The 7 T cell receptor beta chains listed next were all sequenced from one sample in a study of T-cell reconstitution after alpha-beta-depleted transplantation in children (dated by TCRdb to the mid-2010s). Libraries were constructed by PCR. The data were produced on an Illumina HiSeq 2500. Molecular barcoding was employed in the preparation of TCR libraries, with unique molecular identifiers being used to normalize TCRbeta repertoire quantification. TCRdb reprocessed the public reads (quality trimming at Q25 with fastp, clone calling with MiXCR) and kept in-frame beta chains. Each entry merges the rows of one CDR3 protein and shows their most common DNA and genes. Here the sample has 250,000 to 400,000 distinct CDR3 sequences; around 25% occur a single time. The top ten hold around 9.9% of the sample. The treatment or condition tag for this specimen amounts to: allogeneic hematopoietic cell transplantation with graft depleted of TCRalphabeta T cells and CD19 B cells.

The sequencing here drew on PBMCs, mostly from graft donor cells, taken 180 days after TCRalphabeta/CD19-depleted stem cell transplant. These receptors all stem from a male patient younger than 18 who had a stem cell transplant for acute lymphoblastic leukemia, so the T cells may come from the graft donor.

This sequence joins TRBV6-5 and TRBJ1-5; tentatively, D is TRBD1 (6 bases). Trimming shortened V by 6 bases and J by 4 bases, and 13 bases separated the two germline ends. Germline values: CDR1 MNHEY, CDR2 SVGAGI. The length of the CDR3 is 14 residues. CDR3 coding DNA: TGTGCCAGCAGAACCGCAGGGGAAAATCAGCCCCAGCATTTT. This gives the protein CASRTAGENQPQHF.

The CDR3 sequence is CASSPWAAGGTDTQYF. The CDR3 nucleotides are TGTGCCAGCAGTCCCTGGGCAGCAGGGGGTACAGATACGCAGTATTTT. The V gene is TRBV27, the J gene TRBJ2-3, with TRBD1 identical over 7 bases. The CDR3 covers 16 residues. Germline V gene sequence: CDR1 MNHEY, CDR2 SMNVEV (reference sequence). The J segment lost 3 bases and the V segment lost 5 bases, leaving 11 bases of the junction unmatched.

The chain's CDR3 is CASSLVGRGRTYEQYF. The CDR3 DNA is TGTGCCAGCAGCTTAGTAGGCCGGGGCCGGACCTACGAGCAGTACTTC. The gene calls are TRBV7-9 and TRBJ2-7, with D perhaps matching TRBD1 or TRBD2 (5 bases each). This CDR3 region has 16 residues. Trimming left V 1 base short and J 2 bases short, with 15 bases between. Germline CDR1 is SEHNR and CDR2 is FQNEAQ (reference sequence).

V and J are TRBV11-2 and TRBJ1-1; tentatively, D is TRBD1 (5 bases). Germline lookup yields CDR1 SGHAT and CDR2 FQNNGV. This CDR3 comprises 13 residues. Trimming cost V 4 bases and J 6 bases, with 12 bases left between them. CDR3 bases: TGTGCCAGCAGCTGGGGCCTGGGCGCTGAAGCTTTCTTT. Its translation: CASSWGLGAEAFF.

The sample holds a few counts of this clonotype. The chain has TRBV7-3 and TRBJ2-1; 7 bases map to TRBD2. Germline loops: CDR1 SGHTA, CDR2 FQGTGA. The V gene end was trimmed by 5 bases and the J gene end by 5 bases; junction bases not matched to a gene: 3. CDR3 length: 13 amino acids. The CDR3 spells CASSHTSDNEQFF. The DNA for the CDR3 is TGTGCCAGCAGCCACACTAGCGACAATGAGCAGTTCTTC. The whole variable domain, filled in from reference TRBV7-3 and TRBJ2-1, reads GAGVSQTPSNKVTEKGKYVELRCDPISGHTALYWYRQSLGQGPEFLIYFQGTGAADDSGLPNDRFFAVRPEGSVSTLKIQRTERGDSAVYLCASSHTSDNEQFFGPGTRLTVL.

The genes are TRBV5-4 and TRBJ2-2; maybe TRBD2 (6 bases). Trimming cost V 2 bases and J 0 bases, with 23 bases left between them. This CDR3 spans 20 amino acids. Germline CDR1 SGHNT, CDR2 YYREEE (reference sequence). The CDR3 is CASSLFRTFFRLANTGELFF. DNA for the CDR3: TGTGCCAGCAGCTTATTTCGGACTTTTTTTCGACTAGCGAACACCGGGGAGCTGTTTTTT.

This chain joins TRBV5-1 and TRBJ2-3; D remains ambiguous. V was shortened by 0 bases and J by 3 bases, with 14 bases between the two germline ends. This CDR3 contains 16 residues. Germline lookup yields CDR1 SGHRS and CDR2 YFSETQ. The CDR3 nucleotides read TGCGCCAGCAGCTTGGTAGGAATAGATAAGACAGATACGCAGTATTTT. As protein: CASSLVGIDKTDTQYF. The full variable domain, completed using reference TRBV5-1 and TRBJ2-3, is KAGVTQTPRYLIKTRGQQVTLSCSPISGHRSVSWYQQTPGQGLQFLFEYFSETQRNKGNFPGRFSGRQFSNSRSEMNVSTLELGDSALYLCASSLVGIDKTDTQYFGPGTRLTVL.